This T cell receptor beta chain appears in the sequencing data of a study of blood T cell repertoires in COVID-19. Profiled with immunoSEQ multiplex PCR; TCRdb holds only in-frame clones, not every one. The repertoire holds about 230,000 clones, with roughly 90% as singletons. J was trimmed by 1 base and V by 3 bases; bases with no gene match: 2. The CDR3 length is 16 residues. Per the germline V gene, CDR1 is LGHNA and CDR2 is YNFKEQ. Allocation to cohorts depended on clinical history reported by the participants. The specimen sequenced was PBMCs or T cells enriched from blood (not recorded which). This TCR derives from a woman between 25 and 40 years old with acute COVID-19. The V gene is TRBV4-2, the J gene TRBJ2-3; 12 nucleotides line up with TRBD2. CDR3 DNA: TGTGCCAGCAGCCAGAGACTAGCGGGGGGCACAGATACGCAGTATTTT. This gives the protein CASSQRLAGGTDTQYF.